The subject of this entry is one T cell receptor beta chain. The sample is drawn from a study of blood T cell repertoires in COVID-19. Study-wide background: Samples of COVID-19 (acute and convalescent) were obtained from the United States, Italy and Spain. PBMCs, B-cell-depleted T cells, or T cells were the source of the cDNA or gDNA that made up the material.

Between the trimmed V and J ends, which lost 10 bases and 0 bases, there was a span of 7 bases. In germline, CDR1 is MDHEN, CDR2 SYDVKM. The CDR3 has 12 residues. In the source study's methods: Nucleated cell counts were estimated from reference gene primer amplification. Sequenced by immunoSEQ multiplex PCR; TCRdb stores in-frame clones only, minus some. The DNA gave D and trimming, while V, J and clone size come from that table. The sample shows 200,000 to 250,000 clones, under 90% of them seen only once. Specimen: peripheral blood. The chain uses TRBV28 and TRBJ1-3; D ambiguous. The receptor's source is a man aged 45-60 years with acute or convalescent COVID-19. The CDR3 spells CAITTSGNTIYF. CDR3 sequence (DNA): TGTGCCATTACAACCTCTGGAAACACCATATATTTT.